This is a list of T cell receptor beta chains from one sample in a study of shared clonotypes between healthy human individuals. The protocol was immunoSEQ multiplex PCR, while the TCRdb copy is restricted to in-frame clones and leaves out a portion. The data show a few million clones, over 85% seen once. The material sequenced was naive CD4+ T cells sorted from blood. The origin of the receptors is a man between 18 and 35 years old in good health. Each CDR3 is given with its conserved first and last residue. D genes are given only for firm matches. Expanded clones are given a class, and other clones once, few, many or no size at all.

>-|TRBV9|-|TRBJ1-2
CASSVAAGAVLYGYTF
TGTGCCAGCAGCGTGGCTGCCGGGGCCGTGCTTTATGGCTACACCTTC
>-|TRBV29-1|-|TRBJ2-3
CSVEGSMGWSTDTQYF
TGCAGCGTTGAAGGGTCAATGGGGTGGAGCACAGATACGCAGTATTTT
>-|TRBV2|-|TRBJ2-7
CASSPEAYEQYF
TGTGCCAGCTCCCCGGAAGCGTACGAGCAGTACTTC
>TRBD1|TRBV14|-|TRBJ1-2
CASSHTTGSNVDYGYTF
TGTGCCAGCAGCCATACGACAGGGTCCAACGTGGACTATGGCTACACCTTC
>-|TRBV18|-|TRBJ2-3
CASSPPAGRGTDTQYF
TGTGCCAGCTCACCCCCGGCAGGGCGAGGCACAGATACGCAGTATTTT
>-|TRBV6-1|-|TRBJ2-4
CASSEPGGLGKNIQYF
TGTGCCAGCAGTGAACCGGGGGGCTTGGGCAAAAACATTCAGTACTTC
>-|TRBV5-6|-|TRBJ1-3
CASSLRVTGNTIYF
TGTGCCAGCAGCTTGCGGGTCACGGGAAACACCATATATTTT
>-|TRBV27|-|TRBJ1-4
CASSLGQSTNEKLFF
TGTGCCAGCAGTTTAGGACAGTCAACTAATGAAAAACTGTTTTTT
>TRBD1|TRBV10-3|once|TRBJ2-5
CAISALPTGGGETQYF
TGTGCCATCAGTGCACTCCCGACAGGGGGTGGGGAGACCCAGTACTTC
>-|TRBV4-1|once|TRBJ2-1
CASSQFVTGLDEQFF
TGCGCCAGCAGCCAGTTCGTAACAGGGTTGGATGAGCAGTTCTTC
>-|TRBV28|-|TRBJ1-2
CASSRGSGQNNYGYTF
TGTGCCAGCAGTCGGGGTTCAGGACAAAATAACTATGGCTACACCTTC
>-|TRBV5-1|-|TRBJ1-2
CASSLLYIGTDDYGYTF
TGCGCCAGCAGCCTACTATATATTGGGACGGACGACTATGGCTACACCTTC
>-|TRBV6-5|-|TRBJ1-5
CASSYSGPNQPQHF
TGTGCCAGCAGTTACTCCGGGCCAAATCAGCCCCAGCATTTT
>-|TRBV14|-|TRBJ2-7
CASSGYSLPPYEQYF
TGTGCCAGCAGCGGGTACAGTTTGCCCCCCTACGAGCAGTACTTC
>-|TRBV19|-|TRBJ1-5
CASRARGGPGQPQHF
TGTGCCAGTAGGGCCAGGGGAGGCCCCGGGCAGCCCCAGCATTTT
>-|TRBV7-2|-|TRBJ1-1
CASSLAGSLGETEAFF
TGTGCCAGCAGCTTAGCCGGGAGTTTGGGGGAAACTGAAGCTTTCTTT
>TRBD2|TRBV29-1|-|TRBJ2-7
CRARGYEQYF
TGCAGGGCGCGGGGGTACGAGCAGTACTTC
>TRBD1|TRBV18|-|TRBJ1-5
CASSPTQGNQPQHF
TGTGCCAGCTCACCGACACAGGGGAATCAGCCCCAGCATTTT
>-|TRBV5-6|-|TRBJ1-3
CASSLGPSGTQSGNTIYF
TGTGCCAGCAGCTTGGGCCCTAGCGGGACTCAATCTGGAAACACCATATATTTT
>-|TRBV2|-|TRBJ2-7
CASRWSGEEQYF
TGTGCCAGCAGGTGGTCAGGGGAAGAGCAGTACTTC
>-|TRBV9|-|TRBJ2-7
CASSSRDSYEQYF
TGTGCCAGCAGCTCTCGAGATTCCTACGAGCAGTACTTC
>TRBD1|TRBV5-1|-|TRBJ1-4
CASSSGQGIEKLFF
TGCGCCAGCAGCTCTGGACAGGGGATTGAAAAACTGTTTTTT
>TRBD2|TRBV7-8|-|TRBJ2-1
CASSSRTSGGGLQFF
TGTGCCAGCAGCTCTCGGACTAGCGGGGGGGGCCTCCAGTTCTTC
>-|TRBV6-1|-|TRBJ1-4
CASSTGFSDEKLFF
TGTGCCAGCAGTACAGGGTTTTCGGATGAAAAACTGTTTTTT
>TRBD2|TRBV2|-|TRBJ2-1
CASRESTTSGLEQFF
TGTGCCAGCAGGGAGAGCACGACTAGCGGTTTAGAGCAGTTCTTC
>TRBD1|TRBV5-6|-|TRBJ1-2
CASSLQGANGYTF
TGTGCCAGCAGTTTACAGGGGGCGAATGGCTACACCTTC